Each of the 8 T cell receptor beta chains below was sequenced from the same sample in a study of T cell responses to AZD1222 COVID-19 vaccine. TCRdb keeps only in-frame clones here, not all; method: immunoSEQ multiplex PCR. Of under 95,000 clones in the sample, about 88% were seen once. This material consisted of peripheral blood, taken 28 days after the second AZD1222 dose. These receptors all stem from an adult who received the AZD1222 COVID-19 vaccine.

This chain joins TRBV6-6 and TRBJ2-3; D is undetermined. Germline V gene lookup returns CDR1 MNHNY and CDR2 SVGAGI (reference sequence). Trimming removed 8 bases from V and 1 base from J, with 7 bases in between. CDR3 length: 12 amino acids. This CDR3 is CASSVGTDTQYF. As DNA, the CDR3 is TGTGCCAGCTCGGTGGGCACAGATACGCAGTATTTT.

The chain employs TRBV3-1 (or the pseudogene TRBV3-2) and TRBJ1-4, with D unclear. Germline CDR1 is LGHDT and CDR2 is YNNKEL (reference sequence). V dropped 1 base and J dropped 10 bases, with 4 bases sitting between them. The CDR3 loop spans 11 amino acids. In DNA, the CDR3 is TGTGCCAGCAGCCAAGGGGGAAAACTGTTTTTT. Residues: CASSQGGKLFF.

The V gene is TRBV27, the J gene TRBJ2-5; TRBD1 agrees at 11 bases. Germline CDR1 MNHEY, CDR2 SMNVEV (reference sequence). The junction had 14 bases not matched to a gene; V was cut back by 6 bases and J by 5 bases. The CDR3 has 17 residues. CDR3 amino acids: CASSPPQGQGGWETQYF. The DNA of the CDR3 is TGTGCCAGCAGCCCCCCCCAGGGACAGGGGGGATGGGAGACCCAGTACTTC.

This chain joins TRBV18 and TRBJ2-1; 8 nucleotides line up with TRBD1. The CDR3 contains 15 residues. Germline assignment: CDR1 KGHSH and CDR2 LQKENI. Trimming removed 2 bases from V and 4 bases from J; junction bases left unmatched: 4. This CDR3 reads CASSPGGQGYNEQFF. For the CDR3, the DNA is TGTGCCAGCTCACCAGGAGGACAGGGTTACAATGAGCAGTTCTTC. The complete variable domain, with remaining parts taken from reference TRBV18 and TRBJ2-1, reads NAGVMQNPRHLVRRRGQEARLRCSPMKGHSHVYWYRQLPEEGLKFMVYLQKENIIDESGMPKERFSAEFPKEGPSILRIQQVVRGDSAAYFCASSPGGQGYNEQFFGPGTRLTVL.

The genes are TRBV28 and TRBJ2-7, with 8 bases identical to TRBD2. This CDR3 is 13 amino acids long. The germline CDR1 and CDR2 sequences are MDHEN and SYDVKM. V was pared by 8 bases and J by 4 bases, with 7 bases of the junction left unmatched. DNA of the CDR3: TGTGCCAGCGACGGGGGGGAGAGATACGAGCAGTACTTC. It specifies CASDGGERYEQYF.

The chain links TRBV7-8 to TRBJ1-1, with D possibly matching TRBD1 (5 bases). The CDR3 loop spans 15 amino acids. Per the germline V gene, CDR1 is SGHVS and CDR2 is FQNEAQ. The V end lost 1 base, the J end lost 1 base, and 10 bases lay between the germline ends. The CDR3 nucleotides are TGTGCCAGCAGCTTAGTATCCGGGGGGAACACTGAAGCTTTCTTT. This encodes CASSLVSGGNTEAFF. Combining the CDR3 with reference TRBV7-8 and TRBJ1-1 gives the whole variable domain GAGVSQSPRYKVAKRGQDVALRCDPISGHVSLFWYQQALGQGPEFLTYFQNEAQLDKSGLPSDRFFAERPEGSVSTLKIQRTQQEDSAVYLCASSLVSGGNTEAFFGQGTRLTVV.

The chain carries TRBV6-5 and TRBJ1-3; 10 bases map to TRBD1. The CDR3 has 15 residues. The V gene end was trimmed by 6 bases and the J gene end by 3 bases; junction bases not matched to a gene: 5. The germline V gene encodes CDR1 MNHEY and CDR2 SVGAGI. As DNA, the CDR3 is TGTGCCAGCAGATCGGGGACAGGGGTTGGAAACACCATATATTTT. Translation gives CASRSGTGVGNTIYF.

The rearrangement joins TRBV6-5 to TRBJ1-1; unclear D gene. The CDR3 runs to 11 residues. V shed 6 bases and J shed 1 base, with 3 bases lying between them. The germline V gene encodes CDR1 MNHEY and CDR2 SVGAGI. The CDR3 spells CASRGNTEAFF. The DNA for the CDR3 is TGTGCCAGCAGGGGGAACACTGAAGCTTTCTTT.